In this sample, the clone carrying this TCR beta chain turned up many times. After constant-region reverse-primer amplification, full-length variable regions underwent semi-nested PCR with Nested Universal Primer A. TCRdb reanalysed the 5' RACE reads using MiXCR and keeps one entry per CDR3 protein. The sample carries around 34,000 distinct CDR3 sequences, 25% to 30% recorded once. Tregs were sorted as CD4+CD25+CD127-/low cells. The sequence was collected from a female donor with breast cancer. The sequenced sample consisted of tumor-infiltrating Tregs sorted from the breast tumor.

The CDR3 is CASSRQGKMVDIQYF. The CDR3 DNA sequence: TGTGCCAGCAGCCGACAGGGAAAGATGGTAGACATTCAGTACTTC. V and J are TRBV5-6 and TRBJ2-4; 7 bases align to TRBD1. The CDR3 covers 15 residues. Germline V lookup: CDR1 SGHDT, CDR2 YYEEEE. Trimming at V came to 4 bases and at J to 8 bases, leaving 12 bases not matched to a gene.